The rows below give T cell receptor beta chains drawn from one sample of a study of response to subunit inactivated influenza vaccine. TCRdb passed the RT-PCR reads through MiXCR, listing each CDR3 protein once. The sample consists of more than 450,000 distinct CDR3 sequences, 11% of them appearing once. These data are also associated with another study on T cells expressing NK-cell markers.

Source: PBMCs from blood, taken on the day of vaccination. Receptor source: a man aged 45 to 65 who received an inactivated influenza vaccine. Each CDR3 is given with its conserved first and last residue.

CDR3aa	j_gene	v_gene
CASKKWTGDTGELFF	TRBJ2-2	TRBV6-1
CASSLTDIRNQPQHF	TRBJ1-5	TRBV12-3/TRBV12-4
CASSGLYSGVSSGANVLTF	TRBJ2-6	TRBV5-1
CASSMGRQAYNEQFF	TRBJ2-1	TRBV19
CASSPFYRATIGYTF	TRBJ1-2	TRBV12-3/TRBV12-4
CASTLWGGGQETQYF	TRBJ2-5	TRBV9
CASSREQRSPLHF	TRBJ1-6	TRBV5-1
CASTRQGKGQPQHF	TRBJ1-5	TRBV7-2
CANPLSGGSYNEQFF	TRBJ2-1	TRBV10-2
CASSYPPSSGGTKNIQYF	TRBJ2-4	TRBV6-5
CASSFDGPSYEQYF	TRBJ2-7	TRBV28
CASSFPLRSGRTRGDYNEQFF	TRBJ2-1	TRBV7-3
CASSLAPLDRGLSQETQYF	TRBJ2-5	TRBV7-2
CASSPSFTGGTYEQYF	TRBJ2-7	TRBV4-1
CASSHTGLDEQFF	TRBJ2-1	TRBV6-2/TRBV6-3
CAIRPSGGDSNEQFF	TRBJ2-1	TRBV10-3
CASSDLTFTSNQPQHF	TRBJ1-5	TRBV2
CASSPPTQGYYGYTF	TRBJ1-2	TRBV18
CASSQLIGPLRAGRDTQYF	TRBJ2-3	TRBV4-1
CASSLTGVAKNIQYF	TRBJ2-4	TRBV5-5
CASSKVRDRRGNQPQHF	TRBJ1-5	TRBV21-1
CASSLTVGDKSYTF	TRBJ1-2	TRBV7-2
CASSLLSGDYGYTF	TRBJ1-2	TRBV7-9
CASSQDLTRPGELFF	TRBJ2-2	TRBV4-3
CASSFGFSHGANVLTF	TRBJ2-6	TRBV5-5
CASSYLRVRGTGELFF	TRBJ2-2	TRBV6-2/TRBV6-3
CSAGGGRGRYEQYF	TRBJ2-7	TRBV20-1
CASSWGAAYEQYF	TRBJ2-7	TRBV27
CSARGGGQGHQPQHF	TRBJ1-5	TRBV20-1